These 6 T cell receptor beta chains originate from one sample sequenced in a study of T cell responses to AZD1222 COVID-19 vaccine. Measured with immunoSEQ multiplex PCR; TCRdb has only the in-frame clones, and not every one. The repertoire holds tens of thousands of clones, with about 91% as singletons. The sample here was peripheral blood, taken on day 0 of MenACWY control vaccination. The source of these receptors is an adult in good health.

This chain uses TRBV20-1 with TRBJ1-6, with 10 bases that match TRBD1. Unmatched junction bases numbered 5, after V lost 3 bases and J lost 3 bases. This CDR3 contains 16 residues. Germline V gives CDR1 DFQATT, CDR2 SNEGSKA (reference sequence). CDR3 protein: CSASTTGGIYNSPLHF. In nucleotides, the CDR3 is TGCAGTGCTAGTACGACAGGGGGCATCTATAATTCACCCCTCCACTTT.

The V and J genes are TRBV18 and TRBJ1-1, with D tentatively TRBD1 (6 bases). The CDR3 consists of 16 residues. V lost 6 bases to trimming and J lost 5 bases, with 22 bases between them. The germline V gene has CDR1 KGHSH and CDR2 LQKENI. The CDR3 here is CASSAGTLGGRTEAFF. The CDR3 nucleotides are TGTGCCAGCTCCGCAGGGACCCTAGGGGGGAGGACTGAAGCTTTCTTT.

The chain has TRBV2 and TRBJ1-1, with 9 positions matching TRBD1. This CDR3 has 15 amino acids. Unmatched junction bases numbered 4, after V lost 4 bases and J lost 1 base. The germline CDR1 and CDR2 sequences are SNHLY and FYNNEI. The CDR3 loop reads CASSVRQGGNTEAFF. The CDR3 DNA reads as TGTGCCAGCAGTGTGAGACAGGGGGGGAACACTGAAGCTTTCTTT.

This clone was found once. One end of the junction fails to match germline, which may point to a read error. The rearrangement joins TRBV6-5 to TRBJ2-5, with 9 nucleotides matching TRBD2. Germline values: CDR1 MNHEY, CDR2 SVGAGI. The CDR3 runs 14 residues. CDR3 nucleotides: TGTGCCAGCAGTTACTCTCGGCTAGCGGGGCCTCACGACTTC. Encoded protein: CASSYSRLAGPHDF.

The chain joins TRBV7-2 to TRBJ2-5; D perhaps matches TRBD1 (6 bases). V was pared by 4 bases and J by 2 bases, with 14 bases between. The CDR3 is 15 amino acids. Per the germline V gene, CDR1 is SGHTA and CDR2 is FQGNSA. The CDR3 protein is CASSSAETGQETQYF. In DNA, the CDR3 is TGTGCCAGCAGCTCCGCCGAGACAGGACAAGAGACCCAGTACTTC.

The V call is TRBV5-1, the J call TRBJ1-6; possible D gene TRBD1, 6 bases. Germline V gene lookup returns CDR1 SGHRS and CDR2 YFSETQ. This CDR3 spans 17 amino acids. With 0 bases removed from V and 10 bases from J, the gap between germline ends came to 20 bases. The CDR3: CASSLAAGGLSASPLHF. For the CDR3, the DNA is TGCGCCAGCAGCTTGGCGGCGGGGGGGCTCTCAGCGTCACCCCTCCACTTT.